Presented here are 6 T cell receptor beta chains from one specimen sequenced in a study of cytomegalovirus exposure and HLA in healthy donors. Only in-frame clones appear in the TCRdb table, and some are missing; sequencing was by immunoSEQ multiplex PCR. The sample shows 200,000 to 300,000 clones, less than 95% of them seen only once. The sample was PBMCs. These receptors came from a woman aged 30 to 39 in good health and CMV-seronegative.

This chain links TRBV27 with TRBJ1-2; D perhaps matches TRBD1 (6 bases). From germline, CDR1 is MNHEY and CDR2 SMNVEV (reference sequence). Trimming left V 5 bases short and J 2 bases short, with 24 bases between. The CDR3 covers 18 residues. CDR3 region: CASSTVQGVPLLNYGYTF. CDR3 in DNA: TGTGCCAGCAGTACCGTACAGGGAGTGCCACTTTTGAACTATGGCTACACCTTC.

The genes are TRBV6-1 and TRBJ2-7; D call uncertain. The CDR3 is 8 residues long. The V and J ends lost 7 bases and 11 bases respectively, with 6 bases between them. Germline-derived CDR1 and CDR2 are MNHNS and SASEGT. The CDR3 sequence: CASNTEYF. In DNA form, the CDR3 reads TGTGCCAGCAATACGGAGTACTTC.

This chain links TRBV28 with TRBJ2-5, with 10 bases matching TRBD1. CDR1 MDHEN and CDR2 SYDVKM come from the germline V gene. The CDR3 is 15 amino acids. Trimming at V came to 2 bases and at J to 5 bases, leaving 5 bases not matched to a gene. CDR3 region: CASSLPGQGRETQYF. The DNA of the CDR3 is TGTGCCAGCAGTTTACCGGGACAGGGGCGGGAGACCCAGTACTTC.

The CDR3 loop is CASSPLKAYEQYF. The CDR3 DNA is TGTGCCAGCTCACCACTGAAGGCCTACGAGCAGTACTTC. This sequence joins TRBV18 and TRBJ2-7; unclear D gene. Germline assignment: CDR1 KGHSH and CDR2 LQKENI. The V gene lost 1 base and the J gene lost 2 bases, with 6 bases spanning the gap. This CDR3 contains 13 residues.

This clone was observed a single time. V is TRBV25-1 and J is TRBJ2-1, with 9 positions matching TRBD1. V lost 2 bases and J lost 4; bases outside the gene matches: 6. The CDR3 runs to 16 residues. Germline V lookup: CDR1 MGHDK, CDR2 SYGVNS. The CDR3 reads CASSEETGQGYNEQFF. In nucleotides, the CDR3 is TGTGCCAGCAGTGAAGAGACGGGACAGGGATACAATGAGCAGTTCTTC.

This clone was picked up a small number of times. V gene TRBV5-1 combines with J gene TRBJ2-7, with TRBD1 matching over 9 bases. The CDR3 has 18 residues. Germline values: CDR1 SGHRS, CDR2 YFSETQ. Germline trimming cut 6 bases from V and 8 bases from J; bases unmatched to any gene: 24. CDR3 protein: CASNPGQGLSSASTKQYF. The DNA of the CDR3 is TGCGCCAGCAACCCGGGACAGGGATTGTCGTCTGCGTCTACGAAGCAGTACTTC.